Presented here are 32 T cell receptor beta chains from one specimen sequenced in a study of shared clonotypes between healthy human individuals. CD45RO-negative, CCR7-positively selected cells formed the naive CD8 fraction, excluding terminally differentiated effector memory CD45RA+ cells. Produced via immunoSEQ multiplex PCR; TCRdb's table is partial and in-frame only. The sample lists about 750,000 clones; approximately 92% were seen once. The source material was naive CD8+ T cells sorted from blood. The receptor source for this set is a man aged 30-40 years in good health.

The chain links TRBV6-6 to TRBJ2-3; D might be TRBD1 (6 bases). The CDR3 is made up of 16 amino acids. Germline V gene data show CDR1 as MNHNY and CDR2 as SVGAGI (reference sequence). V was shortened by 6 bases and J by 6 bases, with 22 bases between the two germline ends. In nucleotides, the CDR3 is TGTGCCAGCAGCATAGACAGTATAAATACAGGGGATACGCAGTATTTT. Translating it yields CASSIDSINTGDTQYF.

This chain uses TRBV7-9 with TRBJ1-1; D not resolved. Deletions cut 6 bases from V and 3 bases from J, with 8 bases between. This CDR3 region has 12 residues. Germline V gene lookup returns CDR1 SEHNR and CDR2 FQNEAQ (reference sequence). CDR3 nucleotide sequence: TGTGCCAGCAGAGGAGCAGACACTGAAGCTTTCTTT. Encoded protein: CASRGADTEAFF.

This sequence joins TRBV13 and TRBJ2-1; D unresolved. The CDR3 is 15 amino acids. V was pared by 1 base and J by 4 bases, with 11 bases between. Germline V lookup: CDR1 PRHDT, CDR2 FYEKMQ (reference sequence). Here the CDR3 reads CASSLVGNVYNEQFF. As DNA, the CDR3 is TGTGCCAGCAGCTTAGTTGGTAATGTTTACAATGAGCAGTTCTTC.

Comment on this clone: The same CDR3 arises from other DNA sequences in this sample as well. This rearrangement joins TRBV27 to TRBJ2-1; D gene unclear. Germline CDR1 and CDR2: MNHEY and SMNVEV (reference sequence). Trimming removed 2 bases from V and 7 bases from J, with 3 bases in between. CDR3 length: 11 amino acids. The CDR3 region is CASSLLNEQFF. The CDR3 nucleotides read TGTGCCAGCAGTTTACTAAATGAGCAGTTCTTC.

Remarks on this clone: The same CDR3 arises from other DNA sequences in this sample as well. CDR3 loop: CASSSDLYEQYF. For the CDR3, the DNA is TGTGCCAGCAGCTCAGACCTCTACGAGCAGTACTTC. The rearrangement links TRBV7-9 to TRBJ2-7; D not certain. The germline gives CDR1 SEHNR, CDR2 FQNEAQ (reference sequence). There are 12 residues in the CDR3. V lost 4 bases to trimming and J lost 3 bases, with 7 bases between them.

This clone was seen just once. This sequence joins TRBV5-1 and TRBJ2-3; D is unresolved. Germline-derived CDR1 and CDR2 are SGHRS and YFSETQ. The CDR3 runs to 13 residues. Deletions cut 7 bases from V and 1 base from J, with 10 bases between. Written as DNA, the CDR3 is TGCGCCAGCGCGGATGGGGGCACAGATACGCAGTATTTT. It encodes CASADGGTDTQYF.

The V gene is TRBV5-4, the J gene TRBJ2-7, with 13 bases lining up with TRBD2. CDR3 size: 15 residues. The germline CDR1 and CDR2 sequences are SGHNT and YYREEE (reference sequence). The V segment lost 2 bases and the J segment 3 bases; nucleotides outside the gene matches: 2. The chain's CDR3 is CASSFGTSGIYEQYF. The CDR3 nucleotides are TGTGCCAGCAGCTTTGGGACTAGCGGGATCTACGAGCAGTACTTC.

This chain links TRBV5-6 with TRBJ1-5; D remains ambiguous. The CDR3 is made up of 19 amino acids. CDR1 SGHDT and CDR2 YYEEEE come from the germline V gene. V gave up 4 bases and J gave up 0 bases, with 23 bases separating them. The CDR3 DNA follows: TGTGCCAGCAGCCCCGGCCCGCGAGCTGCCGTATATAGCAATCAGCCCCAGCATTTT. Protein sequence: CASSPGPRAAVYSNQPQHF. Combining the CDR3 with reference TRBV5-6 and TRBJ1-5 gives the whole variable domain DAGVTQSPTHLIKTRGQQVTLRCSPKSGHDTVSWYQQALGQGPQFIFQYYEEEERQRGNFPDRFSGHQFPNYSSELNVNALLLGDSALYLCASSPGPRAAVYSNQPQHFGDGTRLSIL.

The chain carries TRBV15 and TRBJ2-7; D call uncertain. This CDR3 comprises 13 residues. CDR1 is LNHNV and CDR2 is YYDKDF in the germline V gene (reference sequence). V was clipped by 0 bases and J by 3 bases, with 6 bases between them. The CDR3, as DNA: TGTGCCACCAGCAGAGAGGCCGGCTACGAGCAGTACTTC. This translates into CATSREAGYEQYF.

The chain couples TRBV7-2 to TRBJ2-1, with D hard to call. With 1 base removed from V and 10 bases from J, the gap between germline ends came to 8 bases. The CDR3 is 12 residues long. Germline CDR1 is SGHTA and CDR2 is FQGNSA. The CDR3 bases are TGTGCCAGCAGCTTAGGACTTCCGGAGCAGTTCTTC. Translating gives CASSLGLPEQFF.

This chain connects TRBV19 to TRBJ1-5; D remains unclear. Trimming removed 3 bases from V and 6 bases from J, with 12 bases in between. The CDR3 is made up of 14 amino acids. Germline CDR1 is LNHDA and CDR2 is SQIVND (reference sequence). The DNA of the CDR3 is TGTGCCAGTAGTATTAGGGCAGTGGGTCAGCCCCAGCATTTT. Residues: CASSIRAVGQPQHF.

The chain recombines TRBV5-1 with TRBJ2-1; D perhaps matches TRBD2 (5 bases). The CDR3 consists of 17 residues. Trimming cost V 0 bases and J 5 bases, with 18 bases left between them. Germline V CDR1 and CDR2: SGHRS, YFSETQ. CDR3 nucleotide sequence: TGCGCCAGCAGCTTGGTTACTAGTCTCCCGAATGACAATGAGCAGTTCTTC. The encoded protein is CASSLVTSLPNDNEQFF.

This rearrangement joins TRBV6-5 to TRBJ1-2, with 12 positions matching TRBD1. The CDR3 length is 15 residues. Trimming removed 4 bases from V and 8 bases from J; junction bases left unmatched: 8. The germline V gene has CDR1 MNHEY and CDR2 SVGAGI. The CDR3 sequence is CASSLSGTGGAGYTF. The DNA for the CDR3 is TGTGCCAGCAGTTTATCCGGGACAGGGGGCGCAGGCTACACCTTC.

This clone was observed a single time. The identical CDR3 is also encoded by other nucleotide sequences in the sample. The rearrangement joins TRBV27 to TRBJ2-2; D gene unclear. This CDR3 contains 15 residues. Germline loops: CDR1 MNHEY, CDR2 SMNVEV (reference sequence). Trimming took off 0 bases at V and 1 base at J, with 6 bases between the two ends. The DNA of the CDR3 is TGTGCCAGCAGTTTATCGTCAGGGAACACCGGGGAGCTGTTTTTT. It yields the protein CASSLSSGNTGELFF.

The genes are TRBV10-3 and TRBJ2-1; weak D call: TRBD2 (5 bases). The germline V gene has CDR1 ENHRY and CDR2 SYGVKD. Between the trimmed V and J ends, which lost 8 bases and 7 bases, there was a span of 12 bases. The CDR3 consists of 12 residues. CDR3 residues: CAIQAGRNEQFF. The CDR3 region has the DNA TGTGCCATCCAGGCGGGTAGGAATGAGCAGTTCTTC.

V gene TRBV27 combines with J gene TRBJ2-1; D may match TRBD1 or TRBD2 (5 bases each). CDR1 is MNHEY and CDR2 is SMNVEV in the germline V gene (reference sequence). The CDR3 is made up of 15 amino acids. V gave up 9 bases and J gave up 2 bases, with 17 bases separating them. CDR3 in DNA: TGTGCCAGTACCAGTGGGGCGGGCACCTACAATGAGCAGTTCTTC. Amino acid sequence: CASTSGAGTYNEQFF.

V gene TRBV5-6 combines with J gene TRBJ1-5; D not certain. CDR3 length: 17 amino acids. The ends were cut back, 2 bases at V and 1 base at J, with 16 bases in the middle. Looked up from germline, CDR1 is SGHDT and CDR2 is YYEEEE. CDR3 bases: TGTGCCAGCAGCTTAGGTAGTGCAGGAGTCAGCAATCAGCCCCAGCATTTT. It specifies CASSLGSAGVSNQPQHF.

Concerning this clone itself: The sample carries other DNA sequences with the same CDR3. CDR3 loop: CASSQGADTQYF. CDR3 in DNA: TGTGCCAGCAGCCAAGGGGCAGATACGCAGTATTTT. This chain connects TRBV7-9 to TRBJ2-3, with D perhaps TRBD1 (5 bases). CDR1 and CDR2 from the germline V gene are SEHNR and FQNEAQ (reference sequence). With 5 bases removed from V and 4 bases from J, the gap between germline ends came to 7 bases. This CDR3 comprises 12 residues. The whole variable domain, remainder taken from reference TRBV7-9 and TRBJ2-3, is DTGVSQNPRHKITKRGQNVTFRCDPISEHNRLYWYRQTLGQGPEFLTYFQNEAQLEKSRLLSDRFSAERPKGSFSTLEIQRTEQGDSAMYLCASSQGADTQYFGPGTRLTVL.

This chain joins TRBV28 and TRBJ2-1, with D perhaps assigned TRBD1 or TRBD2 (5 bases each). Germline CDR1 is MDHEN and CDR2 is SYDVKM. The germline V and J ends were trimmed by 2 bases and 5 bases, with 13 bases remaining between them. CDR3 length: 15 residues. CDR3 sequence: CASSLGDAGNNEQFF. CDR3 in DNA: TGTGCCAGCAGTTTAGGGGACGCAGGGAACAATGAGCAGTTCTTC.

J is TRBJ1-1 and V is TRBV7-9; maybe TRBD1 (6 bases). The length of the CDR3 is 15 residues. Germline CDR1 reads SEHNR; CDR2 reads FQNEAQ (reference sequence). V dropped 6 bases and J dropped 5 bases, with 19 bases sitting between them. The CDR3 nucleotides are TGTGCCAGCAGTTCTTTCCGACAGGCATTTACTGAAGCTTTCTTT. This translates into CASSSFRQAFTEAFF.

The V call is TRBV2, the J call TRBJ2-7; D tentatively fits TRBD1 or TRBD2 (5 bases each). V dropped 3 bases and J dropped 3 bases, with 18 bases sitting between them. This CDR3 spans 16 amino acids. The V gene's germline CDR1 is SNHLY and CDR2 FYNNEI. CDR3 sequence reads: CASSDGTIYPYYEQYF. The CDR3 DNA follows: TGTGCCAGCAGTGACGGGACCATCTACCCGTACTACGAGCAGTACTTC.

As to this clone: Germline and junction disagree at one end, which may indicate a read error. Within the sample, other DNA sequences also encode this same CDR3. The V and J genes are TRBV7-6 and TRBJ2-3, with 10 positions matching TRBD2. The germline gives CDR1 SGHVS, CDR2 FNYEAQ. This CDR3 spans 14 amino acids. In DNA form, the CDR3 reads TGTGCCAGCAGCCTAGCGGGGGACACAGATACGCAGTATTTT. Protein product: CASSLAGDTDTQYF.

The chain combines TRBV7-9 with TRBJ2-3, with D perhaps TRBD1 or TRBD2 (6 bases each). This CDR3 spans 13 amino acids. V shed 5 bases and J shed 5 bases, with 11 bases lying between them. Germline-derived CDR1 and CDR2 are SEHNR and FQNEAQ (reference sequence). CDR3 loop: CASSPGGEDTQYF. The CDR3 nucleotides read TGTGCCAGCAGCCCCGGGGGCGAAGATACGCAGTATTTT.

The chain couples TRBV5-4 to TRBJ2-3, with a tentative D call TRBD2 (6 bases). This CDR3 has 15 amino acids. CDR1 is SGHNT and CDR2 is YYREEE in the germline V gene (reference sequence). The V gene lost 3 bases and the J gene lost 1 base, with 12 bases spanning the gap. The CDR3 protein is CASSWVGGGTDTQYF. Written as DNA, the CDR3 is TGTGCCAGCAGCTGGGTCGGGGGAGGCACAGATACGCAGTATTTT.

Comments on this clone: Sequence at one end of the junction differs from germline and may be a read error. Other DNA variants within this sample encode the same CDR3. The V gene is TRBV7-9, the J gene TRBJ1-2; TRBD1 is a possible D gene (5 bases). The CDR3 has 14 amino acids. Per the germline V gene, CDR1 is SEHNR and CDR2 is FQNEAQ (reference sequence). The chain's CDR3 is CASSLAPGLYGYTF. In nucleotides, the CDR3 is TGTGCCAGCAGCCTAGCCCCGGGACTCTATGGCTACACCTTC.

V usage is TRBV6-5 and J usage is TRBJ1-3; D is undetermined. Deletions cut 5 bases from V and 4 bases from J, with 12 bases between. This CDR3 contains 14 residues. CDR1 is MNHEY and CDR2 is SVGAGI in the germline V gene. The CDR3 loop reads CASSAGNDGNTIYF. Here the CDR3 DNA reads TGTGCCAGCAGTGCCGGGAATGACGGAAACACCATATATTTT.

With respect to this clone: At the DNA level, this CDR3 is encoded by other sequences in the same sample as well. The rearrangement joins TRBV27 to TRBJ1-5, with D perhaps TRBD1 (5 bases). This CDR3 spans 14 amino acids. Germline V lookup: CDR1 MNHEY, CDR2 SMNVEV (reference sequence). Trimming removed 2 bases from V and 3 bases from J, with 8 bases in between. CDR3 in DNA: TGTGCCAGCAGTTTACAGGGTTCCAATCAGCCCCAGCATTTT. This translates into CASSLQGSNQPQHF.

V usage is TRBV29-1 and J usage is TRBJ2-1; the D gene is possibly TRBD1 (5 bases). The V and J ends lost 6 bases and 3 bases respectively, with 9 bases between them. CDR3 length: 12 amino acids. Looked up from germline, CDR1 is SQVTM and CDR2 is ANQGSEA. The CDR3 region has the DNA TGCAGCGTACCGACAGTCTACAATGAGCAGTTCTTC. Residues: CSVPTVYNEQFF.

This sequence joins TRBV15 and TRBJ2-3; D ambiguous. The length of the CDR3 is 14 residues. V lost 1 base and J 4 bases, leaving 9 bases between the germline ends. CDR1 LNHNV and CDR2 YYDKDF come from the germline V gene (reference sequence). CDR3 protein: CATSRVLRADTQYF. The DNA of the CDR3 is TGTGCCACCAGCAGAGTATTACGGGCAGATACGCAGTATTTT.

Only one count was recorded for this clone. The genes are TRBV4-3 and TRBJ2-1; D is unclear. The germline V and J ends were trimmed by 1 base and 9 bases, with 22 bases remaining between them. CDR3 length equals 17 residues. Germline values: CDR1 LGHNA, CDR2 YSLEER. The CDR3 nucleotides read TGCGCCAGCAGCCAAGGTGTAGCAGGAATCCTTTTCGGTGAGCAGTTCTTC. Amino acid sequence: CASSQGVAGILFGEQFF.

This clone has just a few counts. This chain uses TRBV6-5 with TRBJ2-7; D remains ambiguous. Germline V CDR1 and CDR2: MNHEY, SVGAGI. The CDR3 extends over 11 amino acids. V was shortened by 3 bases and J by 5 bases, with 5 bases between the two germline ends. The DNA for the CDR3 is TGTGCCAGCAGTTATCTAGACGAGCAGTACTTC. Its protein product is CASSYLDEQYF.

This chain uses TRBV2 with TRBJ2-5, with 11 bases fitting TRBD2. Germline V CDR1 and CDR2: SNHLY, FYNNEI. The length of the CDR3 is 16 residues. The ends lost 6 bases at V and 1 base at J; junction bases unmatched: 7. CDR3 amino acids: CASSPMLAGGQETQYF. The CDR3, as DNA: TGTGCCAGCAGCCCCATGCTAGCGGGAGGCCAAGAGACCCAGTACTTC.